Given below is one T cell receptor beta chain in context. Its matching antigen is unknown. Constant-segment primers and 5'RACE yielded cDNA libraries for TCR alpha and TCR beta, each carrying sample barcodes and UMIs. TCRdb ran MiXCR on the 5' RACE reads and lists one entry per CDR3 protein. This sample yields fewer than 350,000 distinct CDR3 sequences, of which around 17% are seen a single time; roughly 23% belongs to the top ten. CDR3 length: 14 amino acids. Germline V gives CDR1 KGHSH, CDR2 LQKENI. Trimming took off 3 bases at V and 0 bases at J, with 9 bases between the two ends. This sample stems from a study of T-cell memory formation after mild COVID-19. On the study more broadly: TCR clusters mostly belonged to single donors. Whole-study results and caveats: Some clones that responded turned up in pre-infection memory, which suggests that cross-reactive memory joined in. CM and EM subsets held most contracting CD4+ clones; EMRA held CD8+ ones.

The source is a man younger than 35 who had mild COVID-19 (a few samples of this study predate the infection). Cell type and time point are not known. Input material: PBMCs or a T cell subset sorted from them (not recorded which). This chain links TRBV18 with TRBJ2-7; TRBD1 might be the D (5 bases). The CDR3 sequence: CASSPQDNSYEQYV. CDR3 nucleotides: TGTGCCAGCTCACCCCAGGACAACTCCTACGAGCAGTACGTC.